These 10 T cell receptor beta chains originate from one sample sequenced in a study of OX40 agonist ivuxolimab in advanced cancers. Using immunoSEQ multiplex PCR, the repertoire was profiled, and TCRdb retains in-frame clones only, with some absent. Of 50,000 to 60,000 clones in the sample, approximately 86% are singletons; the top ten hold 1.1%. Specimen: CD4+ or CD8+ T cells sorted from blood, collected in a trial of the OX40 agonist ivuxolimab. The origin of the receptors is an adult with an advanced solid tumor such as melanoma, head and neck, liver or kidney cancer.

CDR3 amino acids: CASSPLLSGSFNEQFF. CDR3 bases: TGTGCCAGCAGCCCCCTTCTGAGCGGGAGTTTCAATGAGCAGTTCTTC. The chain couples TRBV7-2 to TRBJ2-1; 8 positions match TRBD2. J was trimmed by 6 bases and V by 5 bases; bases with no gene match: 12. The CDR3 consists of 16 residues. Germline values: CDR1 SGHTA, CDR2 FQGNSA.

The chain employs TRBV4-1 and TRBJ2-5; no definite D call. Trimming took 3 bases from V and 7 from J, leaving 9 bases between them. From germline, CDR1 is MGHRA and CDR2 YSYEKL. CDR3 length: 12 residues. The CDR3 nucleotides read TGCGCCAGCAGCCACCTGAGTGGGACCCAGTACTTC. This sequence encodes CASSHLSGTQYF.

The V and J genes are TRBV4-1 and TRBJ2-5, with TRBD2 identical over 7 bases. Losses at the gene ends were 3 bases for V and 2 bases for J; bases not matched to a gene: 3. The CDR3 runs to 14 residues. Germline V CDR1 and CDR2: MGHRA, YSYEKL. CDR3 DNA sequence: TGCGCCAGCAGCCATGGTAGCGGGCAAGAGACCCAGTACTTC. Encoded protein: CASSHGSGQETQYF.

The CDR3 loop reads CARGSSGRVACGETQYF. The CDR3 DNA is TGTGCCAGGGGGTCTAGCGGGAGGGTAGCTTGTGGGGAGACCCAGTACTTC. The genes are TRBV9 and TRBJ2-5, with TRBD2 identical over 12 bases. Germline V gene data show CDR1 as SGDLS and CDR2 as YYNGEE. V lost 8 bases to trimming and J lost 5 bases; unmatched junction nucleotides: 16. This CDR3 is built from 17 residues.

This sequence joins TRBV9 and TRBJ1-4; possible D gene TRBD1, 6 bases. V dropped 1 base and J dropped 3 bases, with 16 bases sitting between them. The CDR3 contains 17 residues. The germline V gene has CDR1 SGDLS and CDR2 YYNGEE. The CDR3 nucleotides are TGTGCCAGCAGCGTATTAGGGGGGGCTTCAGCTAATGAAAAACTGTTTTTT. It yields the protein CASSVLGGASANEKLFF.

Only one count was recorded for this clone. The chain carries TRBV13 and TRBJ2-7, with D possibly TRBD1 on 5 matching bases. The CDR3 sequence is 11 residues long. Germline lookup yields CDR1 PRHDT and CDR2 FYEKMQ (reference sequence). Trimming pared 5 bases from V and 6 bases from J, leaving 8 bases between. CDR3 nucleotides: TGTGCCAGCAGCAGGGGCCCCGAGCAGTACTTC. Amino acids: CASSRGPEQYF.

This clone was observed a handful of times. The rearrangement uses TRBV18 and TRBJ1-2; 7 bases fit TRBD1. The CDR3 is 14 amino acids. Trimming cost V 2 bases and J 8 bases; bases outside gene matches: 8. Germline lookup yields CDR1 KGHSH and CDR2 LQKENI. Written as DNA, the CDR3 is TGTGCCAGCTCACCAAATCGACAGGGTGGCGGCTACACCTTC. As protein: CASSPNRQGGGYTF.

There are a few counts of this clone. The chain recombines TRBV11-3 with TRBJ2-1, with 8 positions matching TRBD1. Unmatched junction bases numbered 1, after V lost 2 bases and J lost 4 bases. The CDR3 consists of 14 residues. Germline-derived CDR1 and CDR2 are SGHNT and YENEEA. The CDR3 region is CASSLTGGYNEQFF. For the CDR3, the DNA is TGTGCCAGCAGCTTAACAGGGGGGTACAATGAGCAGTTCTTC.

This clone was counted once. The chain recombines TRBV28 with TRBJ1-6, with a weak D call TRBD1 (6 bases). Looked up from germline, CDR1 is MDHEN and CDR2 is SYDVKM. V gave up 1 base and J gave up 2 bases, with 9 bases separating them. The CDR3 covers 16 residues. The CDR3 reads CASSLLGDTYNSPLHF. CDR3 nucleotide sequence: TGTGCCAGCAGTTTATTAGGGGACACCTATAATTCACCCCTCCACTTT.

This chain joins TRBV7-9 and TRBJ1-1; possibly TRBD1 for D (5 bases). Germline lookup yields CDR1 SEHNR and CDR2 FQNEAQ (reference sequence). The CDR3 spans 16 residues. Trimming took off 7 bases at V and 0 bases at J, with 18 bases between the two ends. For the CDR3, the DNA is TGTGCCAGCACCAATAGGGGCAGCTCCTTGAACACTGAAGCTTTCTTT. Protein sequence: CASTNRGSSLNTEAFF.